The clone carrying this TCR beta chain was detected many times. Its specificity is not known. Indicated time point: newly diagnosed GD, antithyroid drugs for less than 3 months. PBMCs were the source of the RNA used for TCR sequencing. Each patient gave 8.5 to 10 milliliters of EDTA-anticoagulated peripheral blood. Arm-PCR of CDR3 regions and iRepertoire HTBI primers were used to build TCR beta libraries. TCRdb processed the multiplex PCR reads anew with MiXCR; each CDR3 protein has one entry. The sample consists of 550,000 to 650,000 distinct CDR3 sequences, about 16% of them appearing once. The source of the sample is a study of regulatory T cells in long-lasting Graves disease. Whole-study results and caveats: Favoring TRBV28, TRBJ1-2 and TRBJ2-5 was a feature seen in persistent disease.

After removal of 1 base from V and 0 bases from J, the junction contained 1 base not matched to a gene. The CDR3 runs 14 residues. Looked up from germline, CDR1 is DFQATT and CDR2 is SNEGSKA (reference sequence). These sequences were also reported in another study, on T cells in Graves' hyperthyroidism and ophthalmopathy. As that study records: Clinical symptoms, serum thyroxine and TRAb, thyroid ultrasound and orbital computed tomography together formed the diagnostic basis. Researchers ran a first-round RT-PCR on the TCR CDR3 using the HTBI primer set.

This chain links TRBV20-1 with TRBJ2-3; 7 bases agree with TRBD2. The source is a man aged 18 to 29 with Graves disease. The sequenced sample was peripheral blood mononuclear cells (PBMCs), obtained at new diagnosis, from a patient treated with antithyroid drugs. CDR3 region: CSARAGGSTDTQYF. CDR3 coding DNA: TGCAGTGCTAGAGCGGGAGGTAGCACAGATACGCAGTATTTT.